Reported below is one T cell receptor (beta chain). The sample originates from a study of control samples from healthy donors and cancer patients. Clones were sequenced by immunoSEQ multiplex PCR, and TCRdb holds only the in-frame ones, with some missing. The sample carries approximately 63,000 clones, around 85% recorded once. V gave up 5 bases and J gave up 2 bases, with 14 bases separating them. Germline V gene lookup returns CDR1 SGHVS and CDR2 FQNEAQ. This CDR3 spans 15 amino acids. The chain couples TRBV7-8 to TRBJ2-3, with D perhaps being TRBD1 or TRBD2 (5 bases each). The TCR originated in a man aged 35 to 55 in good health. The sequencing sample was made of blood. CDR3: CASSRGVAYTDTQYF. Here the CDR3 DNA reads TGTGCCAGCAGCCGAGGGGTAGCGTACACAGATACGCAGTATTTT.